The present T cell receptor (beta chain) was sequenced within a study of glioma-infiltrating T cells after dendritic cell vaccination. The CDR3 is 15 amino acids. Trimming cost V 6 bases and J 10 bases; bases outside gene matches: 12. Germline lookup yields CDR1 MNHEY and CDR2 SMNVEV (reference sequence). Input was around 1.9 ug genomic DNA, or all available if less. The PCR used 60 V beta and 13 J beta primers. Sequencing was performed with immunoSEQ multiplex PCR; in TCRdb, only in-frame clones are kept and a portion is missing. The sample has tens of thousands of clones, approximately 80% seen once. All glioblastoma patients lacked an isocitrate dehydrogenase mutation.

This clonotype was obtained from a human donor with glioblastoma. The chain employs TRBV27 and TRBJ1-6, with 7 nucleotides matching TRBD1. The material sequenced was blood, taken before dendritic cell vaccination. In nucleotides, the CDR3 is TGTGCCAGCAGCCAAAGACAGGGATTCCTATCACCCCTCCACTTT. The encoded protein is CASSQRQGFLSPLHF.